This T cell receptor (beta chain) was recovered during a study of blood T cells in healthy people across ages. The authors ran a second PCR of about 6 to 11 cycles using a sample-barcoded 5' primer and a J-beta primer mix. A minimum of 3 million CDR3-containing paired-end reads was obtained for each sample. TCRdb re-derived calls from the 5' RACE reads in MiXCR, one entry per CDR3 protein. Seen here are approximately 810,000 distinct CDR3 sequences, about 30% observed once, and the top ten hold roughly 17%. Details on this clonotype: This may be a read error, as it is one base from a much larger clone.

The CDR3 sequence is 16 residues long. CDR1 SEHNR and CDR2 FQNEAQ come from the germline V gene (reference sequence). The clonotype was recovered from a woman of 80 years or more in good health. Sequenced: blood. The chain has TRBV7-9 and TRBJ2-3; the match to TRBD2 covers 12 bases. The CDR3 nucleotides are TGTGCCAGCCGCTTAGGGACTAGCGGGCCCACAGATACGCAGTATTTT. It codes for CASRLGTSGPTDTQYF.